This T cell receptor beta chain originates from a study of T cell repertoires in cytomegalovirus infection. Study as a whole: Well-studied HLA-B-restricted epitopes and recently identified HLA-C-restricted epitopes of CMV were both used in the study.

This clonotype was observed a handful of times. No antigen is known for it. The germline V gene encodes CDR1 SGHDT and CDR2 YYEEEE. Trimming removed 0 bases from V and 10 bases from J; junction bases left unmatched: 7. The CDR3 is made up of 14 amino acids. Study conclusions and caveats: In two of eight donors, the top clonotype was HLA-C-restricted CMV-specific.

MiXCR, run by TCRdb on the reads, gives a single entry per CDR3 protein. The repertoire consists of approximately 770,000 distinct CDR3 sequences, with 25% to 30% occurring once and the leading ten covering around 13%. The receptor was isolated from a human donor in good health (CMV status not recorded). Some clones in this sample may be carry-over from other donors' samples. Source: cultured CD8+ T cells from PBMCs, taken from culture after CMV antigen stimulation. The chain carries TRBV5-6 and TRBJ1-2, with 9 bases lining up with TRBD1. The CDR3: CASSLVKTGGIYTF. CDR3 sequence (DNA): TGTGCCAGCAGCTTGGTGAAGACAGGGGGTATCTACACCTTC.